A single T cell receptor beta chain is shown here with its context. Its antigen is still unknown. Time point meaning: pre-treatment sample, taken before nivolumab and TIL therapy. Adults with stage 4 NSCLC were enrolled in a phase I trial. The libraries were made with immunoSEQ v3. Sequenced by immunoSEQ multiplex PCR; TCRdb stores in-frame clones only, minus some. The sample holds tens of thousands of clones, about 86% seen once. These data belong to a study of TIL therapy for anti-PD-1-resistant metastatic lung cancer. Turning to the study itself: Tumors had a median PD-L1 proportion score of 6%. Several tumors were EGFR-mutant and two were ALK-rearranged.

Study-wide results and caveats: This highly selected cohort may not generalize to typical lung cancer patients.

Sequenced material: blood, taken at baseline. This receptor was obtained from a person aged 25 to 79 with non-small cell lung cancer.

The CDR3 region has the DNA TGTGCCAGCAGCCAACTACGGGGGTGCACAGATACGCAGTATTTT. Translation gives CASSQLRGCTDTQYF. The chain recombines TRBV3-1 (or the pseudogene TRBV3-2) with TRBJ2-3; the D gene is possibly TRBD2 (6 bases). Germline V CDR1 and CDR2: LGHDT, YNNKEL (reference sequence). The CDR3 runs to 15 residues. The germline V and J ends were trimmed by 2 bases and 1 base, with 10 bases remaining between them.